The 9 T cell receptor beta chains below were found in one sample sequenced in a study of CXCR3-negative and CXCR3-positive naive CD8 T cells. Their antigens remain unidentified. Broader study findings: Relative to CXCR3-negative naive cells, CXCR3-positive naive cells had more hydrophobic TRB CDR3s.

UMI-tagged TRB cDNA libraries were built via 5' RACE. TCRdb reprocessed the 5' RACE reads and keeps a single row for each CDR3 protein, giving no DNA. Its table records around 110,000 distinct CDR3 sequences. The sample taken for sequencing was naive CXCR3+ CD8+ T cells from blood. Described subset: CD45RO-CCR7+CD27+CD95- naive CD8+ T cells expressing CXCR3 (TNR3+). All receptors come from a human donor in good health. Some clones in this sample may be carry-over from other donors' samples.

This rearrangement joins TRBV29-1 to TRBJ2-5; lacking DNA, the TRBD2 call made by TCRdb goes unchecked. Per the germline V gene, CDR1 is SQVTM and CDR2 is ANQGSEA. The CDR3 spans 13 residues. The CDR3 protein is CSVEPSGSQTQYF. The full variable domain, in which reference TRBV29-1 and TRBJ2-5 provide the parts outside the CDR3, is SAVISQKPSRDICQRGTSLTIQCQVDSQVTMMFWYRQQPGQSLTLIATANQGSEATYESGFVIDKFPISRPNLTFSTLTVSNMSPEDSSIYLCSVEPSGSQTQYFGPGTRLLVL.

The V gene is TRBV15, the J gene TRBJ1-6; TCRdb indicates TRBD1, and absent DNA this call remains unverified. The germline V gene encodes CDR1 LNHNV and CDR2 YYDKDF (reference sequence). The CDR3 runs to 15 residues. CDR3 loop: CATSRRDRGNSPLHF. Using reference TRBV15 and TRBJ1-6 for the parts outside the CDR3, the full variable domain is DAMVIQNPRYQVTQFGKPVTLSCSQTLNHNVMYWYQQKSSQAPKLLFHYYDKDFNNEADTPDNFQSRRPNTSFCFLDIRSPGLGDTAMYLCATSRRDRGNSPLHFGNGTRLTVT.

The CDR3 reads CASSFSWPGGNEQFF. The chain couples TRBV7-9 to TRBJ2-1; TCRdb's D call of TRBD1 is untestable without DNA. The CDR3 length is 15 residues. The germline V gene encodes CDR1 SEHNR and CDR2 FQNEAQ (reference sequence).

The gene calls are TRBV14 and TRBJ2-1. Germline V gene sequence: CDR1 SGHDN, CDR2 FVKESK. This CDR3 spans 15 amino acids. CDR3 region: CASSQDFVNYNEQFF.

CDR3 region: CASSLTPGNTEAFF. This rearrangement joins TRBV4-1 to TRBJ1-1; TCRdb returns TRBD1, unconfirmable since there is no DNA. In germline, CDR1 is MGHRA, CDR2 YSYEKL. CDR3 size: 14 residues.

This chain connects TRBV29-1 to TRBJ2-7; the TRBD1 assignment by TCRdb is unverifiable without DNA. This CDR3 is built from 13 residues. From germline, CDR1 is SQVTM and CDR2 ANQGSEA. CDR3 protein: CSVEEDRDYEQYF.

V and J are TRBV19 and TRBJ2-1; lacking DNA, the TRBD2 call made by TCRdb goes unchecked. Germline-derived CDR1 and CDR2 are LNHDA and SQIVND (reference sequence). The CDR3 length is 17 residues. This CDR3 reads CASSDFEVEAGYNEQFF.

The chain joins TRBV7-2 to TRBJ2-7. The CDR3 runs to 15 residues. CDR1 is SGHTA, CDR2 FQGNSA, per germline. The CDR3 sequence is CASSLVGYRTYEQYF.

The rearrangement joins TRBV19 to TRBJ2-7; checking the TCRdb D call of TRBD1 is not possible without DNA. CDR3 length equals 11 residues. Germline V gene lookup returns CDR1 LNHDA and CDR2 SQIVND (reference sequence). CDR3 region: CASSTGGEQYF.